This passage covers 20 T cell receptor beta chains from one sample sequenced in a study. Here immunoSEQ multiplex PCR was the method, and the copy in TCRdb shows in-frame clones only, minus some. The sample includes nearly 70,000 clones, 93% seen only once; the top ten take 4% to 4.5%. The sequencing input was PBMCs. Receptors were obtained from a man aged 40-55 years with rheumatoid arthritis.

This clone was observed a single time. This sequence joins TRBV4-3 and TRBJ2-7; D may be TRBD1 (6 bases). The CDR3 runs to 14 residues. V gave up 9 bases and J gave up 4 bases, with 19 bases separating them. CDR1 LGHNA and CDR2 YSLEER come from the germline V gene. The CDR3 loop is CASSLDSEFYEQYF. CDR3 bases: TGCGCCAGTTCTTTGGACAGTGAGTTTTACGAGCAGTACTTC.

This chain uses TRBV27 with TRBJ2-7; unclear D gene. The CDR3 is 14 amino acids. Germline V gene sequence: CDR1 MNHEY, CDR2 SMNVEV (reference sequence). V was clipped by 2 bases and J by 0 bases, with 8 bases between them. CDR3 coding DNA: TGTGCCAGCAGTTTAGCGGAAAGCTCCTACGAGCAGTACTTC. Its protein is CASSLAESSYEQYF.

The chain has TRBV7-9 and TRBJ2-5; 9 bases fit TRBD2. The CDR3 is 16 residues long. The V and J ends lost 2 bases and 4 bases, in that order; junction bases with no gene match: 8. Germline V gene data show CDR1 as SEHNR and CDR2 as FQNEAQ (reference sequence). CDR3: CASSLPSGRSPETQYF. The CDR3, as DNA: TGTGCCAGCAGCTTACCGAGCGGGAGGTCTCCAGAGACCCAGTACTTC.

The CDR3 DNA is TGTGCCAGCAGCCCCCGTAAGCGGGGAGGCTACAATGAGCAGTTCTTC. Translation gives CASSPRKRGGYNEQFF. The rearrangement joins TRBV5-4 to TRBJ2-1; 7 nucleotides align to TRBD2. The CDR3 is 16 residues long. In germline, CDR1 is SGHNT, CDR2 YYREEE (reference sequence). V gave up 4 bases and J gave up 3 bases; unmatched junction bases: 10.

The rearrangement joins TRBV4-2 to TRBJ1-5, with 9 positions matching TRBD1. Unmatched junction bases numbered 8, after V lost 4 bases and J lost 7 bases. Germline V lookup: CDR1 LGHNA, CDR2 YNFKEQ. The CDR3 sequence is 15 residues long. Here the CDR3 DNA reads TGTGCCAGCAGCCTTGGGACAGGGAAAGAGCAGCCCCAGCATTTT. This gives the protein CASSLGTGKEQPQHF.

The CDR3 DNA follows: TGTGCCAGCAGTGAAGGCCAGAGCTTTAATCAGCCCCAGCATTTT. Encoded protein: CASSEGQSFNQPQHF. The rearrangement links TRBV2 to TRBJ1-5, with D uncertain. The CDR3 runs to 15 residues. Trimming cost V 1 base and J 4 bases, with 11 bases left between them. Germline values: CDR1 SNHLY, CDR2 FYNNEI.

The chain links TRBV28 to TRBJ1-2; a possible D gene is TRBD1 (6 bases). V lost 8 bases to trimming and J lost 2 bases, with 33 bases between them. Germline values: CDR1 MDHEN, CDR2 SYDVKM. The CDR3 loop spans 20 amino acids. The CDR3 sequence: CASGGSWSYQRFQGNYGYTF. CDR3 nucleotides: TGTGCCAGCGGAGGGAGTTGGTCTTACCAGCGGTTTCAGGGGAACTATGGCTACACCTTC.

The J gene is TRBJ1-1, the V gene TRBV11-2; TRBD1 aligns across 8 bases. J lost 3 bases, V lost 4 bases, and 1 base had no gene match. CDR1 and CDR2 (germline): SGHAT, FQNNGV. This CDR3 has 13 residues. CDR3 coding DNA: TGTGCCAGCAGCTCGGACAGGGACACTGAAGCTTTCTTT. Translating it yields CASSSDRDTEAFF.

The V and J genes are TRBV27 and TRBJ2-3, with TRBD1 as a possible D gene (6 bases). Germline assignment: CDR1 MNHEY and CDR2 SMNVEV (reference sequence). The CDR3 has 16 amino acids. V dropped 3 bases and J dropped 4 bases, with 17 bases sitting between them. This CDR3 is CASSFLRIAGADTQYF. CDR3 in DNA: TGTGCCAGCAGTTTTTTACGAATAGCAGGGGCAGATACGCAGTATTTT.

Concerning this clone: Additional DNA sequences in this sample encode the identical CDR3. The rearrangement uses TRBV12-3 or TRBV12-4 and TRBJ2-7; D not certain. This CDR3 comprises 11 residues. The V gene lost 5 bases and the J gene lost 2 bases, with 4 bases spanning the gap. The CDR3 loop reads CASSAAYEQYF. Here the CDR3 DNA reads TGTGCCAGCAGTGCGGCCTACGAGCAGTACTTC.

The V call is TRBV7-8, the J call TRBJ2-6; unclear D gene. In germline, CDR1 is SGHVS, CDR2 FQNEAQ. This CDR3 has 19 residues. V lost 5 bases and J 2 bases, leaving 22 bases between the germline ends. The CDR3: CASSPRFGPLNTGANVLTF. The CDR3 DNA sequence: TGTGCCAGCAGCCCGCGGTTTGGCCCGTTGAACACTGGGGCCAACGTCCTGACTTTC. Full variable domain (rest looked up from reference TRBV7-8 and TRBJ2-6): GAGVSQSPRYKVAKRGQDVALRCDPISGHVSLFWYQQALGQGPEFLTYFQNEAQLDKSGLPSDRFFAERPEGSVSTLKIQRTQQEDSAVYLCASSPRFGPLNTGANVLTFGAGSRLTVL.

For the CDR3, the DNA is TGTGCCAGCAGTTACTCGTCAACTGTGAACACTGAAGCTTTCTTT. Its protein is CASSYSSTVNTEAFF. The rearrangement joins TRBV6-5 to TRBJ1-1; D remains ambiguous. The CDR3 loop spans 15 amino acids. Trimming removed 0 bases from V and 0 bases from J, with 8 bases in between. Germline loops: CDR1 MNHEY, CDR2 SVGAGI.

This chain uses TRBV10-2 with TRBJ2-7; D unresolved. Germline CDR1 reads WSHSY; CDR2 reads SAAADI. CDR3 length: 13 amino acids. The germline V and J ends were trimmed by 2 bases and 0 bases, with 5 bases remaining between them. The DNA of the CDR3 is TGCGCCAGCAGTGAGATCGTCTCCTACGAGCAGTACTTC. It is translated as CASSEIVSYEQYF.

The V gene is TRBV13, the J gene TRBJ1-1; the D is unclear. Germline loops: CDR1 PRHDT, CDR2 FYEKMQ (reference sequence). This CDR3 spans 16 amino acids. Trimming pared 4 bases from V and 0 bases from J, leaving 15 bases between. CDR3 nucleotides: TGTGCCAGCAGCTCCCCCAGTAGGAACTTGAACACTGAAGCTTTCTTT. This translates into CASSSPSRNLNTEAFF.

Worth noting for this clone: One junction end does not reproduce the germline sequence, and a read error may be involved. The J gene is TRBJ1-2, the V gene TRBV7-3; 7 bases are a match to TRBD1. In germline, CDR1 is SGHTA, CDR2 FQGTGA. This CDR3 region has 15 residues. The chain's CDR3 is CASSLTGQRDYGYTF. DNA of the CDR3: TGTGCCAGCAGCCTAACGGGACAGAGAGACTATGGCTACACCTTC.

The gene calls are TRBV5-4 and TRBJ2-4; 7 bases line up with TRBD1. CDR3 size: 15 residues. With 1 base clipped from V and 3 bases from J, the junction kept 4 bases outside the gene matches. Germline V gene lookup returns CDR1 SGHNT and CDR2 YYREEE (reference sequence). CDR3 amino acids: CASSLWQGDKNIQYF. DNA for the CDR3: TGTGCCAGCAGCTTGTGGCAGGGGGACAAAAACATTCAGTACTTC. Variable domain in full (rest from reference TRBV5-4 and TRBJ2-4): ETGVTQSPTHLIKTRGQQVTLRCSSQSGHNTVSWYQQALGQGPQFIFQYYREEENGRGNFPPRFSGLQFPNYSSELNVNALELDDSALYLCASSLWQGDKNIQYFGAGTRLSVL.

This clone has a single count. The chain couples TRBV6-5 to TRBJ1-1; D is unclear. The CDR3 loop spans 15 amino acids. V was cut by 8 bases and J by 4 bases, with 20 bases left in between. Germline V gene data show CDR1 as MNHEY and CDR2 as SVGAGI. The CDR3 DNA reads as TGTGCCAGCCGCCCCTACGAGGGCAGAGCCACTGAAGCTTTCTTT. Protein product: CASRPYEGRATEAFF.

CDR3 region: CASSWTADYGYTF. CDR3 sequence (DNA): TGTGCCAGCAGTTGGACGGCCGACTATGGCTACACCTTC. The rearrangement links TRBV28 to TRBJ1-2, with D uncertain. V was cut by 4 bases and J by 3 bases, with 9 bases left in between. CDR1 and CDR2 from the germline V gene are MDHEN and SYDVKM. This CDR3 is 13 amino acids long.

The V call is TRBV27, the J call TRBJ1-1; D is possibly TRBD1 (6 bases). The CDR3 is 16 residues long. V lost 2 bases and J 1 base, leaving 14 bases between the germline ends. CDR1 is MNHEY and CDR2 is SMNVEV in the germline V gene (reference sequence). The CDR3, as DNA: TGTGCCAGCAGTTTAACAGGGTCTGTGAGGAACACTGAAGCTTTCTTT. This gives the protein CASSLTGSVRNTEAFF.

This chain connects TRBV7-6 to TRBJ2-1, with 14 bases aligning to TRBD2. Germline trimming cut 4 bases from V and 7 bases from J; bases unmatched to any gene: 9. The CDR3 covers 17 residues. Germline values: CDR1 SGHVS, CDR2 FNYEAQ. For the CDR3, the DNA is TGTGCCAGCAGCTCGACAGGACTAGCGGGAGGCTGGAATGAGCAGTTCTTC. This translates into CASSSTGLAGGWNEQFF.